Sequencing of this TCR beta chain was carried out in a study of Ad26.COV2.S vaccination and SARS-CoV-2 variants. In the study overall: This donor came from the COV1001 trial of Ad26.COV2.S.

Study-level results: Reports say spike-specific CD8+ and CD4+ T cell responses covered substantial breadth after vaccination. It was found that vaccine and placebo recipients had similar non-spike TCR breadth.

Points on this clone: Its antigen is unknown.

Looked up from germline, CDR1 is LNHDA and CDR2 is SQIVND (reference sequence). V lost 6 bases and J 4 bases, leaving 16 bases between the germline ends. The CDR3 consists of 15 residues. Described treatment: some 19 received Ad26.COV2.S at low or high dose, single or two shots; roughly five received placebo; per-sample allocation not given. The study sampled participants on day 63 after the first vaccine or placebo injection. Measured with immunoSEQ multiplex PCR; TCRdb has only the in-frame clones, and not every one. The sample has fewer than 500,000 clones, 75% to 95% seen once. The source of this sequence is a person between 18 and 65 years old who received the Ad26.COV2.S COVID-19 vaccine or a placebo. The chain couples TRBV19 to TRBJ1-5; D possibly corresponds to TRBD1 (6 bases). The source was peripheral blood, collected in a trial of Ad26.COV2.S vaccine versus placebo. The CDR3 region has the DNA TGTGCCAGTAGCGAACGGCAGGGGTCTAATCAGCCCCAGCATTTT. It codes for CASSERQGSNQPQHF.